The rows below give T cell receptor beta chains drawn from one sample of a study of blood T cell repertoires in COVID-19. The assay was immunoSEQ multiplex PCR, and TCRdb's table has in-frame clones only and misses some. This table holds approximately 150,000 clones, 70% to 90% found once. The specimen was peripheral blood. These receptors were collected from an older woman with acute or convalescent COVID-19. The CDR3 runs from the conserved cysteine through the conserved F or W. D genes are given only for firm matches. Size is omitted from some rows. Given values are once, few, many or a class for expanded clones.

v_gene	j_gene	d_gene	abundance	CDR3aa	CDR3nt
TRBV4-1	TRBJ1-1	TRBD1	-	CASSFNPGQGASNTEAFF	TGCGCCAGCAGCTTCAATCCGGGACAGGGGGCGAGTAACACTGAAGCTTTCTTT
TRBV5-4	TRBJ2-1	-	-	CASSLGADNEQFF	TGTGCCAGCAGCTTGGGGGCTGACAATGAGCAGTTCTTC
TRBV19	TRBJ1-1	-	few	CASSIFGGEGTEAFF	TGTGCCAGTAGTATATTCGGCGGGGAGGGCACTGAAGCTTTCTTT
TRBV6-1	TRBJ2-3	TRBD1	-	CASSDRQGGTDTQYF	TGTGCCAGCAGTGACAGACAGGGGGGCACAGATACGCAGTATTTT
TRBV30	TRBJ2-2	TRBD2	-	CAWRGGTSGAELFF	TGTGCCTGGAGAGGGGGGACTAGCGGGGCGGAGCTGTTTTTT
TRBV24-1	TRBJ1-6	-	-	CATSDFWHYNSPLHF	TGTGCCACCAGTGATTTTTGGCACTATAATTCACCCCTCCACTTT
TRBV7-2	TRBJ1-2	TRBD1	-	CASSLAGDRGSYGYTF	TGTGCCAGCAGCTTAGCCGGGGACAGGGGGAGCTATGGCTACACCTTC
TRBV7-2	TRBJ2-2	TRBD1	-	CASSLDRGRSEELFF	TGTGCCAGCAGCTTAGACAGGGGACGTTCCGAGGAGCTGTTTTTT
TRBV7-9	TRBJ2-6	TRBD1	-	CASSSRGTGRSGANVLTF	TGTGCCAGCAGCTCCCGTGGGACAGGCCGCTCTGGGGCCAACGTCCTGACTTTC
TRBV30	TRBJ1-1	TRBD1	-	CAWEETGGPEAFF	TGTGCCTGGGAAGAAACAGGGGGGCCTGAAGCTTTCTTT
TRBV19	TRBJ2-3	-	-	CASGETDTQYF	TGTGCCAGTGGAGAAACAGATACGCAGTATTTT
TRBV30	TRBJ2-5	-	-	CAWTFGGLEGTQYF	TGTGCCTGGACGTTTGGGGGCCTCGAGGGGACCCAGTACTTC
TRBV29-1	TRBJ2-4	-	-	CSVAVENIQYF	TGCAGCGTTGCGGTCGAAAACATTCAGTACTTC
TRBV10-3	TRBJ1-1	-	few	CAISAGEMNTEAFF	TGTGCCATCAGTGCCGGGGAAATGAACACTGAAGCTTTCTTT
TRBV19	TRBJ2-5	TRBD2	-	CASSSGGRAETQYF	TGTGCCAGTAGTAGCGGGGGTAGAGCAGAGACCCAGTACTTC
TRBV28	TRBJ1-2	-	-	CASSLKGDGYTF	TGTGCCAGCAGTTTGAAGGGGGATGGCTACACCTTC
TRBV6-5	TRBJ1-2	TRBD1	-	CASSIGTGSDGYTF	TGTGCCAGCTCTATCGGGACAGGGTCGGACGGCTACACCTTC
TRBV15	TRBJ2-3	TRBD2	-	CATSRDKGTSSTDTQYF	TGTGCCACCAGCAGAGATAAGGGGACTAGCTCCACAGATACGCAGTATTTT
TRBV30	TRBJ2-2	TRBD2	-	CAWSAGTSGWTGELFF	TGTGCCTGGAGTGCCGGGACTAGCGGGTGGACGGGGGAGCTGTTTTTT
TRBV19	TRBJ1-6	-	-	CASNPTGGNSPLHF	TGTGCCAGTAACCCGACCGGGGGGAATTCACCCCTCCACTTT
TRBV7-2	TRBJ1-2	-	-	CASSQARDWFNYGYTF	TGTGCCAGCAGCCAAGCAAGGGACTGGTTTAACTATGGCTACACCTTC
TRBV7-3	TRBJ1-1	-	-	CASSVRAGGITEAFF	TGTGCCAGCAGCGTACGAGCGGGGGGTATCACTGAAGCTTTCTTT
TRBV5-6	TRBJ2-7	-	-	CASSLVAHYEQYF	TGTGCCAGCAGCTTGGTGGCACACTACGAGCAGTACTTC
TRBV18	TRBJ2-2	TRBD2	-	CASSPGLAGAQRNTGELFF	TGTGCCAGCTCACCGGGACTAGCGGGGGCCCAAAGGAACACCGGGGAGCTGTTTTTT
TRBV5-6	TRBJ2-3	TRBD2	-	CASSSSGGASDTQYF	TGTGCCAGCAGCTCCAGCGGGGGGGCCTCAGATACGCAGTATTTT
TRBV10-1	TRBJ2-1	-	-	CASSDSAGITRNNEQFF	TGCGCCAGCAGTGATTCCGCCGGGATTACCCGTAACAATGAGCAGTTCTTC
TRBV14	TRBJ2-7	TRBD2	-	CASSQGGGTYEQYF	TGTGCCAGCAGCCAGGGCGGGGGTACCTACGAGCAGTACTTC
TRBV30	TRBJ1-5	-	-	CAWGYRVVINQPQHF	TGTGCCTGGGGATACAGGGTAGTTATCAATCAGCCCCAGCATTTT
TRBV6-1	TRBJ2-7	-	-	CASFLRGGAGNEQYF	TGTGCCAGCTTCCTCAGAGGGGGGGCAGGCAACGAGCAGTACTTC
TRBV12-3/TRBV12-4	TRBJ2-3	-	-	CASSTTSNTQYF	TGTGCCAGCAGTACGACTTCTAATACGCAGTATTTT
TRBV4-1	TRBJ1-6	-	-	CASSQWEVGTNSPLHF	TGCGCCAGCAGCCAATGGGAAGTCGGGACAAATTCACCCCTCCACTTT
TRBV24-1	TRBJ2-1	TRBD2	-	CATSDPAKGLTSGASYNEQFF	TGTGCCACCAGTGACCCCGCCAAGGGGTTGACTAGCGGGGCGTCCTACAATGAGCAGTTCTTC
TRBV19	TRBJ2-2	-	-	CASSIWLTDTGELFF	TGTGCCAGTAGTATATGGCTTACCGATACCGGGGAGCTGTTTTTT
TRBV12-3/TRBV12-4	TRBJ2-1	-	-	CASSQESYNEQFF	TGTGCCAGCAGCCAGGAAAGCTACAATGAGCAGTTCTTC
TRBV20-1	TRBJ1-1	TRBD1	-	CSASTGTGAEAFF	TGCAGTGCTAGTACCGGGACAGGGGCTGAAGCTTTCTTT
TRBV30	TRBJ2-2	TRBD2	once	CAWTSGGTGELFF	TGTGCCTGGACTAGCGGGGGTACCGGGGAGCTGTTTTTT
TRBV11-3	TRBJ2-1	-	-	CASSLENVFYNEQFF	TGTGCCAGCAGCTTAGAAAATGTCTTTTACAATGAGCAGTTCTTC
TRBV7-6	TRBJ2-1	TRBD2	-	CASSLESSGGPKIYNEQFF	TGTGCCAGCAGCTTAGAAAGTAGCGGGGGGCCCAAGATATACAATGAGCAGTTCTTC
TRBV28	TRBJ2-3	-	-	CASSRDKSFYTDTQYF	TGTGCCAGCAGCCGAGACAAGAGCTTTTACACAGATACGCAGTATTTT
TRBV10-1	TRBJ2-1	TRBD1	-	CASSESAGGNEQFF	TGCGCCAGCAGTGAGTCGGCAGGGGGAAATGAGCAGTTCTTC
TRBV6-5	TRBJ1-2	-	-	CASSETNYGYTF	TGTGCCAGCAGCGAGACTAACTATGGCTACACCTTC
TRBV4-1	TRBJ2-1	TRBD2	-	CASSQVGLADNEQFF	TGCGCCAGCAGCCAAGTGGGACTAGCCGACAATGAGCAGTTCTTC
TRBV7-8	TRBJ2-1	-	-	CASSLDSRARLGSSYNEQFF	TGTGCCAGCAGCTTAGATAGCAGGGCAAGGTTGGGATCCTCCTACAATGAGCAGTTCTTC
TRBV13	TRBJ1-2	TRBD1	-	CASSLGDREAYGYTF	TGTGCCAGCAGCTTAGGGGACAGGGAAGCCTATGGCTACACCTTC
TRBV9	TRBJ2-2	TRBD1	-	CASSLWGQGNTGELFF	TGTGCCAGCAGCCTATGGGGACAGGGGAACACCGGGGAGCTGTTTTTT
TRBV5-1	TRBJ1-2	-	-	CASSLQSEGYGYTF	TGCGCCAGCAGCTTGCAGTCTGAGGGCTATGGCTACACCTTC
TRBV19	TRBJ1-6	-	many	CASSTSGGRTAPLHF	TGTGCCAGTAGTACGTCAGGAGGCAGAACGGCACCCCTCCACTTT